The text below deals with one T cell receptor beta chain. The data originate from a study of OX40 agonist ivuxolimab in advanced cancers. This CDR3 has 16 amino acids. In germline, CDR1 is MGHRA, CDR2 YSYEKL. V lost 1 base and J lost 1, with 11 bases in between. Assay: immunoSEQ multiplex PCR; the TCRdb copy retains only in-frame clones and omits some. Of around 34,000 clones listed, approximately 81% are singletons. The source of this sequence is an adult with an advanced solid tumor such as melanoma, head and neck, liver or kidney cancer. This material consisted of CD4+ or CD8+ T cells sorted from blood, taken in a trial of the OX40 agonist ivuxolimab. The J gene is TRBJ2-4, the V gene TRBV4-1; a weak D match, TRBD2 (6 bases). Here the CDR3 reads CASSQVNRGAKNIQYF. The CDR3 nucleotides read TGCGCCAGCAGCCAAGTCAATCGGGGGGCCAAAAACATTCAGTACTTC.